The following is a T cell receptor (beta chain) sequence with its context. CDR3 length: 19 residues. Trimming took off 0 bases at V and 0 bases at J, with 18 bases between the two ends. The sample originates from a study of T cell changes during pregnancy in multiple sclerosis. Generated by immunoSEQ multiplex PCR, the TCRdb table keeps only in-frame clones and is missing some. The sample contains about 76,000 clones, around 93% of which appear only once. The chain is built from TRBV23-1 and TRBJ1-3; TRBD1 is a possible D gene (5 bases). TRBV23-1 carries the ORF label, with uncertain function. The TCR was taken from a female donor with multiple sclerosis, enrolled in a pregnancy study. The sequenced sample was peripheral blood, obtained in the second trimester of pregnancy. Here the CDR3 reads CASSQSDPRRDYSGNTIYF. CDR3 sequence (DNA): TGCGCCAGCAGTCAATCGGACCCCCGAAGGGACTACTCTGGAAACACCATATATTTT.